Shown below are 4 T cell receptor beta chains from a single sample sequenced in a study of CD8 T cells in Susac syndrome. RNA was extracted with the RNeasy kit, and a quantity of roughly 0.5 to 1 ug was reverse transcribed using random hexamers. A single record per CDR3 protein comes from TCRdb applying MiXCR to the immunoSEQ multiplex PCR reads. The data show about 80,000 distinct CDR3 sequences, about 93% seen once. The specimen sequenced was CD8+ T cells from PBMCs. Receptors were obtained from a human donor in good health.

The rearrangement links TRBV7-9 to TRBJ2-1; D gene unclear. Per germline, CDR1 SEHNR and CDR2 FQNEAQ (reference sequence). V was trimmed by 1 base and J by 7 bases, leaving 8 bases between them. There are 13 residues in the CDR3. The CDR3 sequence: CASSLEALNEQFF. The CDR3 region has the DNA TGTGCCAGCAGCTTAGAGGCCTTAAATGAGCAGTTCTTC.

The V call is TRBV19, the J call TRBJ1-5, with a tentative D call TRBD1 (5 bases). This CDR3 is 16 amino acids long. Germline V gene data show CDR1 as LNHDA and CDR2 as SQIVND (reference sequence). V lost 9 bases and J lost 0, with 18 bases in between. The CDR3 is CASSPGPRYSNQPQHF. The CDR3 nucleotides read TGTGCCAGCAGCCCAGGGCCGCGGTATAGCAATCAGCCCCAGCATTTT.

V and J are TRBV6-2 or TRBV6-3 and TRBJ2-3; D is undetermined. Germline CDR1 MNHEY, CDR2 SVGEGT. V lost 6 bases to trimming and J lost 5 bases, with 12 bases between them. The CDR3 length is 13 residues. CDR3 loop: CASSYEEKDTQYF. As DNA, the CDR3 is TGTGCCAGCAGCTACGAGGAGAAAGATACGCAGTATTTT.

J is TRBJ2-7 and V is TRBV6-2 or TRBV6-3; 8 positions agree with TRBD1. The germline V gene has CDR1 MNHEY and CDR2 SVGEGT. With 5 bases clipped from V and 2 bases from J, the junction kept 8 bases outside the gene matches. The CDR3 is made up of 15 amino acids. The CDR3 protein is CASSTDRASTYEQYF. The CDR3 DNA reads TGTGCCAGCAGTACGGACAGGGCATCGACCTACGAGCAGTACTTC.